These T cell receptor beta chains were read from a single sample in a study of blood T cell repertoires in COVID-19. Clones were sequenced by immunoSEQ multiplex PCR, and TCRdb holds only the in-frame ones, with some missing. The sample yields under 150,000 clones, over 70% seen once. Sequences were obtained from peripheral blood. These TCRs come from a man aged 50-60 years with active or convalescent COVID-19. Each CDR3 is given with its conserved first and last residue. D genes are given only for firm matches. For some rows the clone size is stated as once, few or many, or as a class when expanded; others skip it.

D: .; V: TRBV23-1; J: TRBJ1-2; size: .; CDR3: CASSQSDRDYGYTF; DNA: TGCGCCAGCAGTCAATCCGACAGAGACTATGGCTACACCTTC
D: TRBD2; V: TRBV4-1; J: TRBJ2-1; size: .; CDR3: CASSIIAGGPDNEQFF; DNA: TGCGCCAGCAGTATTATAGCGGGAGGGCCCGACAATGAGCAGTTCTTC
D: .; V: TRBV15; J: TRBJ1-6; size: few; CDR3: CATRRMDSDDSPLHF; DNA: TGTGCCACCAGGCGAATGGACAGCGACGATTCACCCCTCCACTTT
D: TRBD1; V: TRBV11-1; J: TRBJ1-4; size: .; CDR3: CASSAGNRGRDEKLFF; DNA: TGTGCCAGCAGCGCCGGGAACAGGGGGCGTGATGAAAAACTGTTTTTT
D: .; V: TRBV18; J: TRBJ2-2; size: .; CDR3: CASSPQGSSNTGELFF; DNA: TGTGCCAGCTCACCACAAGGGAGCTCGAACACCGGGGAGCTGTTTTTT
D: TRBD2; V: TRBV5-4; J: TRBJ2-1; size: .; CDR3: CASSSELGAGGSNEQFF; DNA: TGTGCCAGCAGCTCGGAGCTGGGAGCGGGAGGATCAAATGAGCAGTTCTTC
D: TRBD1; V: TRBV11-3; J: TRBJ2-1; size: many; CDR3: CASSFRGSSSYNEQFF; DNA: TGTGCCAGCAGCTTCAGGGGGTCCTCTTCCTACAATGAGCAGTTCTTC
D: .; V: TRBV5-1; J: TRBJ2-3; size: .; CDR3: CAKDFRGDTQYF; DNA: TGCGCCAAGGATTTTAGGGGGGATACGCAGTATTTT
D: TRBD1; V: TRBV7-3; J: TRBJ2-7; size: .; CDR3: CASSPPVGQGVSIEQYF; DNA: TGTGCCAGCAGCCCCCCGGTGGGACAGGGGGTCTCGATAGAGCAGTACTTC
D: TRBD2; V: TRBV11-3; J: TRBJ2-1; size: .; CDR3: CASSRGGAEVYNEQFF; DNA: TGTGCCAGCAGCCGGGGGGGGGCCGAAGTCTACAATGAGCAGTTCTTC
D: TRBD1; V: TRBV12-3/TRBV12-4; J: TRBJ2-1; size: .; CDR3: CASTGQVFNEQFF; DNA: TGTGCCAGCACGGGACAGGTCTTTAATGAGCAGTTCTTC
D: .; V: TRBV3-1/TRBV3-2; J: TRBJ1-6; size: .; CDR3: CASSLSHGDSPLHF; DNA: TGTGCCAGCAGCCTTTCGCACGGGGATTCACCCCTCCACTTT
D: .; V: TRBV12-3/TRBV12-4; J: TRBJ1-5; size: once; CDR3: CASRGLNQPQHF; DNA: TGTGCCAGCAGGGGCCTCAATCAGCCCCAGCATTTT
D: .; V: TRBV9; J: TRBJ2-1; size: .; CDR3: CASSEGSPNEQFF; DNA: TGTGCCAGCAGCGAAGGTAGCCCCAATGAGCAGTTCTTC
D: .; V: TRBV10-1; J: TRBJ2-1; size: .; CDR3: CASSPQVRDEQFF; DNA: TGCGCCAGCAGTCCACAGGTCAGGGATGAGCAGTTCTTC
D: TRBD1; V: TRBV18; J: TRBJ1-5; size: .; CDR3: CASSPPNGQGYSNQPQHF; DNA: TGTGCCAGCTCACCACCGAACGGACAGGGCTATAGCAATCAGCCCCAGCATTTT
D: .; V: TRBV27; J: TRBJ1-5; size: .; CDR3: CASRSQGGHQPQHF; DNA: TGTGCCAGCAGATCCCAGGGAGGTCATCAGCCCCAGCATTTT
D: TRBD1; V: TRBV24-1; J: TRBJ2-5; size: few; CDR3: CATSDRDRQRETQYF; DNA: TGTGCCACCAGTGACAGGGACAGGCAACGGGAGACCCAGTACTTC
D: .; V: TRBV3-1/TRBV3-2; J: TRBJ1-1; size: many; CDR3: CASSQDGQYTEAFF; DNA: TGTGCCAGCAGCCAAGATGGGCAGTACACTGAAGCTTTCTTT
D: TRBD1; V: TRBV24-1; J: TRBJ2-7; size: .; CDR3: CATSDRDRGRHEQYF; DNA: TGTGCCACCAGTGATCGGGACAGGGGGCGCCACGAGCAGTACTTC
D: .; V: TRBV3-1/TRBV3-2; J: TRBJ1-6; size: .; CDR3: CASSQGGGRFNNSPLHF; DNA: TGTGCCAGCAGCCAAGGCGGGGGGCGGTTCAATAATTCACCCCTCCACTTT
D: .; V: TRBV15; J: TRBJ2-7; size: .; CDR3: CATSRDARTSYEQYF; DNA: TGTGCCACCAGCAGAGATGCGCGTACCTCCTACGAGCAGTACTTC
D: TRBD2; V: TRBV5-6; J: TRBJ2-7; size: .; CDR3: CASSPWTSGSYEQYF; DNA: TGTGCCAGCAGCCCCTGGACTAGCGGGAGTTACGAGCAGTACTTC
D: TRBD1; V: TRBV7-8; J: TRBJ1-5; size: few; CDR3: CASSLNRGLNQPQHF; DNA: TGTGCCAGCAGCTTGAACAGGGGCCTTAATCAGCCCCAGCATTTT
D: .; V: TRBV5-1; J: TRBJ1-3; size: .; CDR3: CASSLREGNTIYF; DNA: TGCGCCAGCAGCTTGCGGGAGGGAAACACCATATATTTT
D: .; V: TRBV3-1/TRBV3-2; J: TRBJ2-5; size: .; CDR3: CASSQQGGTQYF; DNA: TGTGCCAGCAGCCAACAGGGGGGGACCCAGTACTTC
D: TRBD1; V: TRBV6-5; J: TRBJ1-2; size: .; CDR3: CASRVGQGYGYTF; DNA: TGTGCCAGCAGGGTTGGACAGGGGTATGGCTACACCTTC
D: .; V: TRBV30; J: TRBJ1-4; size: once; CDR3: CAWSRPGYTNEKLFF; DNA: TGTGCCTGGAGTCGGCCGGGATATACTAATGAAAAACTGTTTTTT
D: TRBD1; V: TRBV10-3; J: TRBJ1-6; size: once; CDR3: CAIGTDLNSPLHF; DNA: TGTGCCATTGGGACAGACCTTAATTCACCCCTCCACTTT
D: .; V: TRBV11-3; J: TRBJ2-5; size: .; CDR3: CASSHGGQQETQYF; DNA: TGTGCCAGCAGCCATGGCGGGCAGCAAGAGACCCAGTACTTC
D: TRBD1; V: TRBV28; J: TRBJ1-1; size: few; CDR3: CASRQGANTEAFF; DNA: TGTGCCAGCAGACAGGGGGCTAACACTGAAGCTTTCTTT
D: TRBD1; V: TRBV18; J: TRBJ1-1; size: .; CDR3: CASSQGGQITSNTEAFF; DNA: TGTGCCAGCTCTCAGGGGGGACAGATAACTTCGAACACTGAAGCTTTCTTT